Here is one TCR beta chain with its context. The data were taken from a study of PD-1 and CTLA-4 blockade in melanoma. The V gene's germline CDR1 is GTSNPN and CDR2 SVGIG (reference sequence). This CDR3 has 12 residues. V was clipped by 4 bases and J by 6 bases, with 13 bases between them. Profiling relied on immunoSEQ multiplex PCR, and the TCRdb table lists in-frame clones only, not all of them. The sample holds nearly 30,000 clones, 70% to 90% seen once. The clonotype comes from a human donor with melanoma. The starting material was CD8+ T cells from peripheral blood, obtained before anti-PD-1 treatment. The V and J genes are TRBV30 and TRBJ2-7, with D possibly being TRBD2 (5 bases). CDR3 sequence reads: CAWKGRAAEQYF. The DNA of the CDR3 is TGTGCCTGGAAAGGACGAGCGGCCGAGCAGTACTTC.